The TCR beta chain under discussion was sequenced for a study of cytomegalovirus exposure and HLA in healthy donors. Study-wide results and caveats: The study reported that TCR beta sequences accurately predicted HLA-A and HLA-B alleles in most subjects. It was confirmed in vitro that a few of the CMV-associated chains were specific for CMV antigens. Certain sequence variants were highly shared and formed a cluster, and this cluster was likely a sequencing artifact.

PCR used 60 Vbeta primers and 13 Jbeta primers. The data were produced by immunoSEQ multiplex PCR, yet TCRdb's version contains in-frame clones alone and is incomplete. The sample yields 120,000 or so clones, 82% seen once. Healthy bone marrow donors supplied every sample. A remark on this clone: Antigen unknown.

Trimming cost V 1 base and J 4 bases, with 12 bases left between them. The CDR3 totals 15 residues. CDR1 is SGHTA, CDR2 FQGNSA, per germline. The TCR comes from a woman aged 18 to 35 in good health and CMV-seronegative. This chain links TRBV7-2 with TRBJ2-3, with no clear D. Input material: PBMCs. The CDR3 DNA reads TGTGCCAGCAGCTTAGACAAGACATGGGCAGATACGCAGTATTTT. Translation: CASSLDKTWADTQYF.